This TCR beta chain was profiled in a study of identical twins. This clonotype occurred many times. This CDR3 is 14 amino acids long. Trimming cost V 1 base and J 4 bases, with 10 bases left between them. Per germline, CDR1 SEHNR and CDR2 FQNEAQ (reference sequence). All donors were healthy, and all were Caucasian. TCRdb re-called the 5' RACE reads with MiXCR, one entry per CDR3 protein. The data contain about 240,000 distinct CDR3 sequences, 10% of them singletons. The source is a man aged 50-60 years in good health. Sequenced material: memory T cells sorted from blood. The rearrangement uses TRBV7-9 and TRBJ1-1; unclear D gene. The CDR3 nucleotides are TGTGCCAGCAGCTTAGAAACCTCAGGCACTGAAGCTTTCTTT. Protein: CASSLETSGTEAFF.